This entry describes one T cell receptor (beta chain). Its antigen is not yet known. No clone much larger than this one lies a single base away; base qualities are absent. From the cysteine through the phenylalanine, the CDR3 covers 15 amino acids. Kept here is only the CDR3 DNA, which spans 45 bases and is read in frame from base 1. CDR1 ENHRY and CDR2 SYGVKD are derived from the germline V gene. V is clipped by 3 bases and J by 6 bases, and the sequence between their germline boundaries is 17 bases long. TCR beta VDJ combination and CDR3 sequence profiling used genomic DNA as the template. An Illumina HiSeq 2000 was used for TCR repertoire sequencing. From the authors' description of their analysis: Repertoires were assessed using TRBV/TRBJ rearrangement plots, CDR3 size and DJ length profiles, and Simpson's diversity index. The most abundant DNA sequence in the deep sequencing data was taken as the immunodominant clone. CDR3 amino acid sequences were checked for sharing across subjects and were also compared against the VDJdb database and published repertoires. TCRdb applied fastp at Q25 and MiXCR to the public reads, then kept only in-frame beta chains. Each record represents a unique CDR3 protein, reported with the most common genes and DNA among its rows. The authors' filters were not applied to this entry. This sample comprises about 190,000 distinct CDR3 sequences, roughly half of them detected only once. Around 9.7% of the sample lies in the top ten.

Expansion of CD8+CD57+ cells had been shown by flow cytometry in the patients chosen for sequencing. All patients had severe acquired aplastic anemia diagnosed by International Study of Aplastic Anemia and Agranulocytosis and Camitta criteria. Patients had received no therapy at the time of blood sampling. The study deep-sequenced TCR repertoires of sorted CD4+ and CD8+ blood T cells from severe aplastic anemia patients and healthy subjects. Patients were enrolled under clinicaltrials.gov protocols 00001620, 01623167, 00001397, 00071045, 00081523 and 00961064 in the USA. Ficoll-Paque density gradient centrifugation was used to isolate peripheral blood mononuclear cells. Before DNA was extracted, CD4+ and CD8+ T cells were sorted using either FACS or magnetic beads. This sample is drawn from a study of CD8+CD57+ T cells in acquired aplastic anemia (dated by TCRdb to the late 2010s). Notes on the research overall: On average, sorted CD4+ and CD8+ cells yielded about 3 ug of extracted DNA, with a range of about 0.17 to 27.4 ug. CD8+CD57+ expansion was defined as a frequency above the mean frequency observed in healthy subjects. Findings and caveats that apply to the study as a whole: Patients and healthy controls showed no significant difference in CD8+ Simpson's diversity (P=0.060). Although roughly 29 CD8+ CDR3 sequences were shared by patients and controls, these sequences appeared highly expressed in patients and within the immunodominant clones of patients.

This TCR was sampled from a human donor with aplastic anemia. The sequenced material came from sorted CD4+, CD8+, or CD8+CD57+ T cells (not recorded which) from PBMCs. The rearranged chain carries TRBV10-3 and TRBJ1-1; the D region possibly corresponds to TRBD1 (5 bases align). CDR3 protein: CAISDGTLNIAEAFF. The sequenced DNA: TGTGCCATCAGTGACGGGACTCTCAACATTGCTGAAGCTTTCTTT.